Following are 16 T cell receptor beta chains from one sample sequenced in a study of blood T cell repertoires in COVID-19. Clones were read by immunoSEQ multiplex PCR, and TCRdb kept only the in-frame ones, dropping some. The sample holds some 110,000 clones, around 83% seen once. Sequenced input: peripheral blood. The receptor set was obtained from a man between 65 and 80 years old with acute or convalescent COVID-19.

V usage is TRBV19 and J usage is TRBJ2-1, with 8 bases lining up with TRBD2. Trimming removed 0 bases from V and 0 bases from J; junction bases left unmatched: 13. The CDR3 consists of 20 residues. Germline assignment: CDR1 LNHDA and CDR2 SQIVND (reference sequence). CDR3 region: CASSIDKGRGVSHSYNEQFF. Written as DNA, the CDR3 is TGTGCCAGTAGTATAGATAAGGGGCGGGGGGTATCTCACTCCTACAATGAGCAGTTCTTC.

The V gene is TRBV2, the J gene TRBJ1-1, with 9 bases fitting TRBD1. The ends lost 4 bases at V and 7 bases at J; junction bases unmatched: 10. Per germline, CDR1 SNHLY and CDR2 FYNNEI. This CDR3 comprises 15 residues. Here the CDR3 reads CASSVLRDRAYEAFF. The CDR3 coding sequence is TGTGCCAGCAGTGTACTCCGGGACAGGGCTTATGAAGCTTTCTTT.

This sequence joins TRBV18 and TRBJ1-4; 9 nucleotides match TRBD1. J gave up 14 bases and V 2 bases, and 12 bases lay outside the gene matches. The CDR3 is 15 amino acids. Germline V gene lookup returns CDR1 KGHSH and CDR2 LQKENI. CDR3 sequence (DNA): TGTGCCAGCTCACCAAGGGACAGGGAGGGGTCGGTGCTGTTTTTT. Residues: CASSPRDREGSVLFF.

V gene TRBV24-1 combines with J gene TRBJ1-1; the D is unclear. Trimming left V 0 bases short and J 5 bases short, with 9 bases between. CDR1 KGHDR and CDR2 SFDVKD come from the germline V gene. This CDR3 contains 14 residues. The CDR3 region has the DNA TGTGCCACCAGTGATTTGCCCAGTCCTACTGAAGCTTTCTTT. The encoded protein is CATSDLPSPTEAFF.

The chain carries TRBV19 and TRBJ2-3; TRBD1 aligns across 8 bases. The trim removed 6 bases at V and 1 base at J, leaving 6 bases unmatched. In germline, CDR1 is LNHDA, CDR2 SQIVND (reference sequence). This CDR3 has 15 amino acids. This CDR3 reads CASSRQGMGTDTQYF. CDR3 coding DNA: TGTGCCAGTAGCAGACAGGGGATGGGCACAGATACGCAGTATTTT.

The genes are TRBV15 and TRBJ2-3; tentative D call: TRBD2 (6 bases). The CDR3 consists of 13 residues. From germline, CDR1 is LNHNV and CDR2 YYDKDF (reference sequence). Trimming removed 9 bases from V and 4 bases from J, with 14 bases in between. The CDR3 DNA reads TGTGCCACTGGGGCGGGAAAATCAGATACGCAGTATTTT. This gives the protein CATGAGKSDTQYF.

This clone has a single count. The rearrangement links TRBV11-1 to TRBJ1-1, with no clear D. V lost 5 bases, J lost 0 bases, and 16 bases lay in between. CDR3 length: 16 amino acids. Germline CDR1 is SGHAT and CDR2 is FQDESV (reference sequence). CDR3 in amino acids: CASSPVSGAMNTEAFF. In nucleotides, the CDR3 is TGTGCCAGCAGCCCCGTTTCAGGTGCGATGAACACTGAAGCTTTCTTT.

In its sample, this clone was seen a few times. The chain couples TRBV11-2 to TRBJ1-1, with TRBD1 matching 7 bases. Per germline, CDR1 SGHAT and CDR2 FQNNGV. The CDR3 is 18 residues long. With 5 bases clipped from V and 0 bases from J, the junction kept 15 bases outside the gene matches. CDR3 amino acids: CASSLSDRISNLNTEAFF. CDR3 in DNA: TGTGCCAGCAGCCTCTCGGACAGGATCTCCAATTTGAACACTGAAGCTTTCTTT.

The chain carries TRBV6-5 and TRBJ1-3; no reliable D call. The ends were cut back, 0 bases at V and 0 bases at J, with 9 bases in the middle. The CDR3 is made up of 16 amino acids. Looked up from germline, CDR1 is MNHEY and CDR2 is SVGAGI. The CDR3: CASSYSGVSSGNTIYF. The CDR3, as DNA: TGTGCCAGCAGTTACTCGGGAGTCAGCTCTGGAAACACCATATATTTT.

The chain recombines TRBV29-1 with TRBJ2-2; D is possibly TRBD1 (6 bases). Trimming took off 1 base at V and 2 bases at J, with 11 bases between the two ends. The germline V gene encodes CDR1 SQVTM and CDR2 ANQGSEA. The CDR3 has 15 residues. The CDR3 is CSVEVTGKNTGELFF. Here the CDR3 DNA reads TGCAGCGTTGAAGTCACAGGGAAAAACACCGGGGAGCTGTTTTTT.

The rearrangement links TRBV19 to TRBJ1-5, with a weak D call TRBD1 (5 bases). CDR1 and CDR2 from the germline V gene are LNHDA and SQIVND (reference sequence). This CDR3 spans 14 amino acids. With 1 base removed from V and 4 bases from J, the gap between germline ends came to 8 bases. CDR3 region: CASSIVGGNQPQHF. The CDR3 DNA reads as TGTGCCAGTAGTATAGTGGGGGGGAATCAGCCCCAGCATTTT. Variable domain in full (rest from reference TRBV19 and TRBJ1-5): DGGITQSPKYLFRKEGQNVTLSCEQNLNHDAMYWYRQDPGQGLRLIYYSQIVNDFQKGDIAEGYSVSREKKESFPLTVTSAQKNPTAFYLCASSIVGGNQPQHFGDGTRLSIL.

This chain joins TRBV5-1 and TRBJ1-5, with D hard to call. Trimming pared 0 bases from V and 1 base from J, leaving 8 bases between. Germline CDR1 reads SGHRS; CDR2 reads YFSETQ. This CDR3 region has 15 residues. The CDR3 spells CASSLDSGSNQPQHF. DNA for the CDR3: TGCGCCAGCAGCTTGGACAGTGGGAGCAATCAGCCCCAGCATTTT.

The chain employs TRBV5-8 and TRBJ2-3, with a possible D match to TRBD2 (5 bases). CDR1 SGHTS and CDR2 YDEGEE come from the germline V gene. V was trimmed by 4 bases and J by 5 bases, leaving 5 bases between them. CDR3 size: 11 residues. The CDR3: CASSRGDTQYF. The CDR3, as DNA: TGTGCCAGCAGCCGGGGAGATACGCAGTATTTT.

This clone appeared a few times. The genes are TRBV19 and TRBJ1-5, with D perhaps matching TRBD1 (5 bases). Trimming took 8 bases from V and 5 from J, leaving 13 bases between them. From germline, CDR1 is LNHDA and CDR2 SQIVND (reference sequence). CDR3 size: 13 residues. In DNA, the CDR3 is TGTGCCAGTCCCAACAGGCCCCATCAGCCCCAGCATTTT. Amino acids: CASPNRPHQPQHF.

The sample holds one count of this clone. J is TRBJ2-1 and V is TRBV11-2; 8 positions agree with TRBD2. The CDR3 runs 16 residues. Looked up from germline, CDR1 is SGHAT and CDR2 is FQNNGV. The V and J ends lost 5 bases and 3 bases, in that order; junction bases with no gene match: 9. As DNA, the CDR3 is TGTGCCAGCAGCCCTCGCTTAAGCGGGAGCTACAATGAGCAGTTCTTC. Encoded protein: CASSPRLSGSYNEQFF.

This chain joins TRBV24-1 and TRBJ2-7, with 8 nucleotides matching TRBD1. The germline V gene encodes CDR1 KGHDR and CDR2 SFDVKD. V lost 2 bases and J lost 3; bases outside the gene matches: 2. The CDR3 sequence is 14 residues long. Here the CDR3 reads CATSDSTGVYEQYF. CDR3 DNA sequence: TGTGCCACCAGTGATTCGACAGGGGTCTACGAGCAGTACTTC.